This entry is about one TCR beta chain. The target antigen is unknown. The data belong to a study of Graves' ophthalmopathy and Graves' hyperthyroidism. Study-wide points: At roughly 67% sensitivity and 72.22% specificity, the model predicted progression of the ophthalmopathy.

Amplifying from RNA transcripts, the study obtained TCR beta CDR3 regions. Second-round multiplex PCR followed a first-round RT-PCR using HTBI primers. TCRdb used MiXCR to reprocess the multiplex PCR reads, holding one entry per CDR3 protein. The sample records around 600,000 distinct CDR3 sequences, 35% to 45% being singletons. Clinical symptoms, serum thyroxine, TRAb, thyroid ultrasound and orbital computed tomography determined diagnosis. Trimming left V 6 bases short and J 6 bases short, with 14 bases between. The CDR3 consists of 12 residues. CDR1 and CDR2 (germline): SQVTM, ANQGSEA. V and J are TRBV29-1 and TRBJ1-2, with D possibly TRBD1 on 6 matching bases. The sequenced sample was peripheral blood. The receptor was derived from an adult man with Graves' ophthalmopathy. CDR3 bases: TGCAGCGTAAGACAGGTAGATAATGGCTACACCTTC. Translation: CSVRQVDNGYTF.